Described below is a single T cell receptor (beta chain) sequence and its context. This specimen belongs to a study of blood T cell repertoires in COVID-19. The overall study: Sample material is recorded as cDNA or gDNA derived from T cells, B-cell-depleted T cells, or PBMCs.

Assay used: immunoSEQ multiplex PCR; TCRdb lists only in-frame clones, some missing. Among some 110,000 clones listed, 92% were seen once. Germline CDR1 reads SEHNR; CDR2 reads FQNEAQ (reference sequence). V was trimmed by 5 bases and J by 7 bases, leaving 10 bases between them. CDR3 length: 12 residues. V is TRBV7-9 and J is TRBJ2-3; D ambiguous. This sequence originates from a man between 45 and 60 years old with COVID-19, enrolled during active disease. Sequencing was done on a sample of peripheral blood. CDR3 sequence reads: CASSADSNTQYF. CDR3 bases: TGTGCCAGCAGCGCCGACTCGAATACGCAGTATTTT.